These T cell receptor beta chains were read from a single sample in a study of blood T cell repertoires in COVID-19. Profiled with immunoSEQ multiplex PCR; TCRdb holds only in-frame clones, not every one. The sample includes 55,000 to 90,000 clones, 85% of them seen just once. The sequencing sample was made of peripheral blood. These receptor sequences come from a woman older than 75 with active or convalescent COVID-19. Both conserved end residues are part of each CDR3. D genes are given only for firm matches. Clone size is shown for a subset of rows, as once, few, many or a class of expanded clone.

d_call,cdr3_length,v_call,clone_size,j_call,cdr3_nt,cdr3_aa
.,13,TRBV12-3/TRBV12-4,.,TRBJ2-1,TGTGCCAGCACCTTATCCCCCCCCAATGAGCAGTTCTTC,CASTLSPPNEQFF
.,15,TRBV4-3,once,TRBJ1-1,TGCGCCAGCAGCCAAGATCGCGGGGCGGGCACTGAAGCTTTCTTT,CASSQDRGAGTEAFF
TRBD1,13,TRBV7-9,.,TRBJ1-5,TGTGCCAGCAGCGGGACAGGGGGTCAGCCCCAGCATTTT,CASSGTGGQPQHF
.,14,TRBV27,.,TRBJ1-6,TGTGCCAGCAACCGGCGGGGTTTGGGGTCACCCCTCCACTTT,CASNRRGLGSPLHF
.,13,TRBV29-1,.,TRBJ2-3,TGCAGCGTGCCTGGGGGGAGGTCAGATACGCAGTATTTT,CSVPGGRSDTQYF
TRBD2,15,TRBV7-6,.,TRBJ2-3,TGTGCCAGCAGCCCCCTAGCGGGGGTTCCAGATACGCAGTATTTT,CASSPLAGVPDTQYF
.,12,TRBV29-1,once,TRBJ1-1,TGCAGCGCAGATGGGCCTAACACTGAAGCTTTCTTT,CSADGPNTEAFF
TRBD1,13,TRBV11-2,.,TRBJ1-2,TGTGCCAGCAGCCTCGAGGGGGCCTTTGGCTACACCTTC,CASSLEGAFGYTF
TRBD2,18,TRBV27,.,TRBJ2-3,TGTGCCAGCAGTTTGACCGGGACTAGCGGGGGTCGCACAGATACGCAGTATTTT,CASSLTGTSGGRTDTQYF
.,15,TRBV7-9,.,TRBJ2-3,TGTGCCAGCAGCTTATTGTCGACTCGCACAGATACGCAGTATTTT,CASSLLSTRTDTQYF
TRBD2,16,TRBV5-5,once,TRBJ2-5,TGTGCCAGCAGCCCGGGTGGCGGGGGGGCCCAAGAGACCCAGTACTTC,CASSPGGGGAQETQYF
.,14,TRBV7-2,once,TRBJ2-5,TGTGCCAGCAGCTTAGAACTGCGGTCCGAGACCCAGTACTTC,CASSLELRSETQYF
TRBD2,15,TRBV7-9,.,TRBJ2-2,TGTGCCAGCAGCTTTGAGCGGGGTATAACCGGGGAGCTGTTTTTT,CASSFERGITGELFF
TRBD1,16,TRBV6-6,.,TRBJ1-5,TGTGCCAGCAGACCGCCGGGACAGGGGGCTAGTCAGCCCCAGCATTTT,CASRPPGQGASQPQHF
.,13,TRBV15,.,TRBJ1-1,TGTGCCACCAGCAGCCGGAACACCCCAGGAGCTTTCTTT,CATSSRNTPGAFF
.,14,TRBV10-1,.,TRBJ1-1,TGCGCCAGCAGTGAGATGCGGGTAGGCACTGAAGCTTTCTTT,CASSEMRVGTEAFF
.,14,TRBV30,.,TRBJ2-7,TGTGCCTGGAGTGAGGGCGTTTCGGGGTTTTTGCGGTACTTC,CAWSEGVSGFLRYF
.,13,TRBV7-2,.,TRBJ1-1,TGTGCCAGCTTCTTGGGCGTTCACACTGAAGCTTTCTTT,CASFLGVHTEAFF
.,14,TRBV7-2,.,TRBJ2-1,TGTGCCAGCGGTGATTTCCCCGGGTACAATGAGCAGTTCTTC,CASGDFPGYNEQFF
TRBD2,17,TRBV4-3,.,TRBJ2-3,TGCGCCAGCAGCCAAGACAGCGGGGGGGCCTGGACAGATACGCAGTATTTT,CASSQDSGGAWTDTQYF
TRBD1,14,TRBV7-6,.,TRBJ1-4,TGTGCCAGCAGCTCCCGGGACAGGGACGAAAAACTGTTTTTT,CASSSRDRDEKLFF
.,18,TRBV7-2,few,TRBJ1-3,TGTGCCAGCAGCTTATATAGTGGACACCCAAGCTCTGGAAACACCATATATTTT,CASSLYSGHPSSGNTIYF
.,14,TRBV9,.,TRBJ2-3,TGTGCCAGCAGCGTAAATGTGAGAGCCGATACGCAGTATTTT,CASSVNVRADTQYF
TRBD1,17,TRBV11-2,.,TRBJ2-1,TGTGCCAGCAGCCCGACGTCCGGGACAGGGTCCTACAATGAGCAGTTCTTC,CASSPTSGTGSYNEQFF
TRBD1,14,TRBV5-6,.,TRBJ2-7,TGTGCCAGCAGCTTGTGGGACAGACACTACGAGCAGTACTTC,CASSLWDRHYEQYF
TRBD1,14,TRBV27,.,TRBJ1-2,TGTGCCAGCAGGCTCGGACAGGGGAACTATGGCTACACCTTC,CASRLGQGNYGYTF
TRBD2,17,TRBV10-3,.,TRBJ2-1,TGTGCCATCAGTGACGGGACTAGCGGGGGGAAATACAATGAGCAGTTCTTC,CAISDGTSGGKYNEQFF
TRBD1,14,TRBV7-8,.,TRBJ1-2,TGTGCCAGCAGCCTTGGACAGGGGGATTATGGCTACACCTTC,CASSLGQGDYGYTF
TRBD2,17,TRBV19,.,TRBJ2-7,TGTGCCAGTAGCCGCGAAGGTCTAGCGGGGGAGCCCTACGAGCAGTACTTC,CASSREGLAGEPYEQYF
TRBD2,13,TRBV30,.,TRBJ2-3,TGTGCCTGGAATGGGGGGGGCACAGATACGCAGTATTTT,CAWNGGGTDTQYF
.,15,TRBV6-4,few,TRBJ2-3,TGTGCCAGCAGTGTTGGGGGCACAGGGACAGATACGCAGTATTTT,CASSVGGTGTDTQYF
TRBD1,20,TRBV4-1,.,TRBJ2-2,TGCGCCAGCAGCCAAGACCGCCTAACCTTGACAGGGCCGGAGGCCGGGGAGCTGTTTTTT,CASSQDRLTLTGPEAGELFF
.,17,TRBV4-1,.,TRBJ2-5,TGCGCCAGCAGCCATCGTTTAAGAGGGGGGGAGCAAGAGACCCAGTACTTC,CASSHRLRGGEQETQYF
.,12,TRBV6-5,.,TRBJ2-5,TGTGCCAGCGTCGGGGACCAAGAGACCCAGTACTTC,CASVGDQETQYF
TRBD2,14,TRBV19,.,TRBJ2-1,TGTGCCAGTAGTATGTCTAGCGGGGGGTTATGGCAGTTCTTC,CASSMSSGGLWQFF
.,14,TRBV6-5,.,TRBJ2-7,TGTGCCAGCGGGGAGGGGGTCCGAAAATACGAGCAGTACTTC,CASGEGVRKYEQYF
.,15,TRBV7-2,.,TRBJ2-3,TGTGCCAGCAGCTCACAAGCGGGCGGTATGGATACGCAGTATTTT,CASSSQAGGMDTQYF
TRBD1,16,TRBV28,.,TRBJ1-3,TGTGCCAGCAGTTTATCCGGGACAGTCTCTGGAAACACCATATATTTT,CASSLSGTVSGNTIYF
.,15,TRBV3-1/TRBV3-2,.,TRBJ1-5,TGTGCCAGCAGCCAAGGGTTTCACAGGGTTCAGCCCCAGCATTTT,CASSQGFHRVQPQHF
.,15,TRBV9,.,TRBJ2-3,TGTGCCAGCAGCGTATGGGCCATCAGCACAGATACGCAGTATTTT,CASSVWAISTDTQYF
.,14,TRBV27,.,TRBJ1-2,TGTGCCAGCTCTTATTCTCACAGCCTTTATGGCTACACCTTC,CASSYSHSLYGYTF
TRBD1,16,TRBV7-2,once,TRBJ1-1,TGTGCCAGCAGCCCTCAATCGGGACAGACGAACACTGAAGCTTTCTTT,CASSPQSGQTNTEAFF
.,15,TRBV11-2,.,TRBJ2-1,TGTGCCAGCAGCTTAGACTTGCGCTCATACAATGAGCAGTTCTTC,CASSLDLRSYNEQFF
.,14,TRBV27,once,TRBJ1-1,TGTGCCAGCAGTTTAAAGGGCGGGGGGGCTGAAGCTTTCTTT,CASSLKGGGAEAFF
TRBD2,16,TRBV9,.,TRBJ2-1,TGTGCCAGCAACCCCATATCTAGCGGGGGGGACAATGAGCAGTTCTTC,CASNPISSGGDNEQFF
.,12,TRBV6-2/TRBV6-3,.,TRBJ1-1,TGTGCCAGCAGCCCTCCCTACAGGGAAGCTTTCTTT,CASSPPYREAFF
TRBD2,14,TRBV7-2,.,TRBJ2-5,TGTGCCAGCAGCTTTGGGGGGGGGCAAGAGACCCAGTACTTC,CASSFGGGQETQYF
TRBD2,17,TRBV7-2,.,TRBJ2-6,TGTGCCAGCAGCTTACCGGGAGGCACCTGGGGTGCCAACGTCCTGACTTTC,CASSLPGGTWGANVLTF
TRBD2,17,TRBV4-2,.,TRBJ2-3,TGTGCCAGCAGCCAGGAGATTCTAGCGGGGTTCACAGATACGCAGTATTTT,CASSQEILAGFTDTQYF
.,14,TRBV5-1,.,TRBJ2-5,TGCGCCAGCAGCTCTTCAGGGGTCCAAGAGACCCAGTACTTC,CASSSSGVQETQYF
.,16,TRBV6-2/TRBV6-3,.,TRBJ1-2,TGTGCCAGCAGTCACACAACAGAATCAATTGGCTATGGCTACACCTTC,CASSHTTESIGYGYTF
.,13,TRBV27,.,TRBJ1-4,TGTGCCAGCAGTTTATCGGCGGACAGTACCAGATTTTTT,CASSLSADSTRFF
.,15,TRBV7-2,.,TRBJ2-1,TGTGCCAGCAGCCATGGACTACAGGGGTTCAATGAGCAGTTCTTC,CASSHGLQGFNEQFF
.,13,TRBV9,.,TRBJ1-1,TGTGCCAGCAGCGTTCGGGGGAACACTGAAGCTTTCTTT,CASSVRGNTEAFF